This T cell receptor beta chain was identified during a study of shared clonotypes between healthy human individuals. TCRdb's table, derived via immunoSEQ multiplex PCR, lists solely in-frame clones and lacks some. The table shows under 2,500,000 clones, with approximately 96% occurring only once. A word on this clone: Its antigen is unknown. The same CDR3 can be traced to other DNA sequences in this sample.

Germline V gene data show CDR1 as MNHEY and CDR2 as SVGAGI. The CDR3 extends over 13 amino acids. The V end was cut by 6 bases, the J end by 6 bases, with 14 bases between. Broader study findings: Sampling covered nothing but blood. Tissue TCR repertoires likely differ from those found in blood.

The chain carries TRBV6-5 and TRBJ1-2; weak D call: TRBD1 (6 bases). This sequence was found in a man younger than 30 in good health. The material sequenced was naive CD4+ T cells sorted from blood. Regarding subset: CD45RA+ positively selected. CDR3 sequence: CASSRRGADGYTF. CDR3 bases: TGTGCCAGCAGCCGCCGGGGGGCTGATGGCTACACCTTC.